The 16 T cell receptor beta chains presented below share a single source sample, sequenced in a study of blood T cell repertoires in COVID-19. Some clones are missing from TCRdb's copy, which holds only in-frame ones; the method was immunoSEQ multiplex PCR. In the table there are 30,000 to 35,000 clones, about nine tenths of which are singletons. Sequenced input: peripheral blood. These receptors came from a man in his 60s with active COVID-19.

This chain connects TRBV9 to TRBJ2-2, with D possibly matching TRBD2 (6 bases). CDR1 is SGDLS and CDR2 is YYNGEE in the germline V gene. This CDR3 contains 15 residues. With 4 bases removed from V and 7 bases from J, the gap between germline ends came to 17 bases. The CDR3 reads CASSPGSPVGGELFF. Here the CDR3 DNA reads TGTGCCAGCAGCCCCGGGAGCCCCGTGGGCGGGGAGCTGTTTTTT.

This chain links TRBV2 with TRBJ2-1; TRBD2 might be the D (6 bases). There are 16 residues in the CDR3. V lost 7 bases, J lost 6 bases, and 22 bases lay in between. CDR1 is SNHLY, CDR2 FYNNEI, per germline. Written as DNA, the CDR3 is TGTGCCAGCACCCCGCGGGAAGCCCCCGGGGGCAATGAGCAGTTCTTC. Protein product: CASTPREAPGGNEQFF.

V gene TRBV6-1 combines with J gene TRBJ2-7, with a tentative D call TRBD2 (5 bases). The V gene's germline CDR1 is MNHNS and CDR2 SASEGT. CDR3 size: 13 residues. V was clipped by 2 bases and J by 4 bases, with 9 bases between them. The CDR3 is CASSENRGYEQYF. CDR3 DNA: TGTGCCAGCAGTGAAAATCGAGGGTACGAGCAGTACTTC.

The rearrangement links TRBV10-3 to TRBJ2-7, with 8 bases fitting TRBD2. The V gene's germline CDR1 is ENHRY and CDR2 SYGVKD. Trimming took 6 bases from V and 4 from J; bases not matched to a gene: 5. This CDR3 contains 13 residues. DNA of the CDR3: TGTGCCATCAGAGGCGGGGGGACTTACGAGCAGTACTTC. This gives the protein CAIRGGGTYEQYF.

The chain has TRBV7-2 and TRBJ2-2, with 8 positions matching TRBD1. The CDR3 is made up of 16 amino acids. In germline, CDR1 is SGHTA, CDR2 FQGNSA. V dropped 4 bases and J dropped 5; count of bases not matched to a gene: 9. The CDR3 bases are TGTGCCAGCAGCTCTACCCCAGACAGGGGAACCGGGGAGCTGTTTTTT. Its translation: CASSSTPDRGTGELFF.

The CDR3 is CATSAPGLAGPTQYF. The CDR3 coding sequence is TGTGCCACCAGCGCGCCGGGACTAGCGGGACCTACGCAGTATTTT. The J gene is TRBJ2-3, the V gene TRBV15; 13 bases agree with TRBD2. With V trimmed by 5 bases and J by 8 bases, 7 bases remained unmatched. This CDR3 has 15 amino acids. Germline V gives CDR1 LNHNV, CDR2 YYDKDF (reference sequence).

The chain joins TRBV28 to TRBJ2-1, with 8 bases matching TRBD2. This CDR3 has 14 residues. Germline CDR1 and CDR2: MDHEN and SYDVKM. Trimming cost V 3 bases and J 9 bases; bases outside gene matches: 7. CDR3 DNA: TGTGCCAGCAGTTTCATAGCGGGATCGGGTGAGCAGTTCTTC. Protein: CASSFIAGSGEQFF.

The genes are TRBV3-1 (or the pseudogene TRBV3-2) and TRBJ2-1; D gene unclear. Trimming cost V 0 bases and J 8 bases, with 5 bases left between them. In germline, CDR1 is LGHDT, CDR2 YNNKEL (reference sequence). The CDR3 has 12 residues. CDR3 amino acids: CASSQDTDEQFF. CDR3 in DNA: TGTGCCAGCAGCCAAGATACGGATGAGCAGTTCTTC.

This clone was recorded once. The CDR3 nucleotides are TGTGCCAGCAGCGCCGGACAATGGTTGACCACTGAAGCTTTCTTT. Translation: CASSAGQWLTTEAFF. This rearrangement joins TRBV5-4 to TRBJ1-1; weak D call: TRBD1 (5 bases). V dropped 4 bases and J dropped 4 bases, with 17 bases sitting between them. This CDR3 has 15 residues. CDR1 is SGHNT and CDR2 is YYREEE in the germline V gene (reference sequence).

This sequence joins TRBV21-1 and TRBJ2-5; whether TRBD2, the table's D call, matches the DNA was not checked. TRBV21-1 constitutes a pseudogene. CDR3 length: 18 residues. Here the CDR3 reads CASSKFCISGERQETQYF. The CDR3 DNA sequence: TGTGCCAGCAGCAAATTTTGTATTTCGGGGGAAAGACAAGAGACCCAGTACTTC.

The chain is built from TRBV7-9 and TRBJ1-6, with 7 bases lining up with TRBD1. The CDR3 sequence is 14 residues long. From germline, CDR1 is SEHNR and CDR2 FQNEAQ (reference sequence). Trimming took 5 bases from V and 5 from J; bases not matched to a gene: 3. In DNA form, the CDR3 reads TGTGCCAGCAGCCACGGGACAGATAATTCACCCCTCCACTTT. Translation gives CASSHGTDNSPLHF. The full variable domain, its missing parts supplied by reference TRBV7-9 and TRBJ1-6, is DTGVSQNPRHKITKRGQNVTFRCDPISEHNRLYWYRQTLGQGPEFLTYFQNEAQLEKSRLLSDRFSAERPKGSFSTLEIQRTEQGDSAMYLCASSHGTDNSPLHFGNGTRLTVT.

The chain combines TRBV7-9 with TRBJ1-2; 7 nucleotides line up with TRBD1. Trimming cost V 5 bases and J 5 bases; bases outside gene matches: 11. CDR1 and CDR2 (germline): SEHNR, FQNEAQ (reference sequence). The CDR3 consists of 15 residues. The CDR3 region is CASSPQGTNGYGYTF. In DNA form, the CDR3 reads TGTGCCAGCAGCCCACAGGGGACAAATGGATATGGCTACACCTTC.

This chain links TRBV9 with TRBJ2-2; D is possibly TRBD2 (5 bases). The CDR3 is 13 amino acids. V lost 0 bases and J lost 12, with 12 bases in between. Germline V lookup: CDR1 SGDLS, CDR2 YYNGEE. This CDR3 reads CASSVEGRYKLFF. The DNA for the CDR3 is TGTGCCAGCAGCGTAGAAGGGAGATACAAGCTGTTTTTT.

The rearrangement joins TRBV7-3 to TRBJ2-1, with 10 bases matching TRBD2. CDR1 SGHTA and CDR2 FQGTGA come from the germline V gene. This CDR3 is built from 20 residues. Unmatched junction bases numbered 22, after V lost 5 bases and J lost 6 bases. The CDR3 bases are TGTGCCAGCAGCACTCACGGCTGGGGTGGGTCTAGCGGGAGTCTCAATGAGCAGTTCTTC. Protein product: CASSTHGWGGSSGSLNEQFF.

The gene calls are TRBV7-3 and TRBJ1-6, with no clear D. CDR3 length: 14 amino acids. The ends were cut back, 5 bases at V and 6 bases at J, with 11 bases in the middle. Per germline, CDR1 SGHTA and CDR2 FQGTGA. The CDR3 DNA reads TGTGCCAGCAGCGCAAGCGGGATTAATTCACCCCTCCACTTT. This codes for CASSASGINSPLHF.

This sequence joins TRBV4-2 and TRBJ2-2; 10 bases are shared with TRBD2. V lost 7 bases and J lost 3; bases outside the gene matches: 2. This CDR3 is built from 14 residues. CDR1 and CDR2 from the germline V gene are LGHNA and YNFKEQ. DNA of the CDR3: TGTGCCAGCACCAGCGGGAGGGACACCGGGGAGCTGTTTTTT. This translates into CASTSGRDTGELFF.